What follows are 2 T cell receptor beta chains derived from one specimen sequenced in a study of shared clonotypes between healthy human individuals. The repertoire was sequenced with immunoSEQ multiplex PCR; TCRdb's copy has only in-frame clones and lacks some. Of 450,000 to 500,000 clones in the sample, around 85% were seen once. Sequenced: PBMCs. Receptors were obtained from a middle-aged woman in good health. Some clones in this sample may be carry-over from other donors' samples.

This chain uses TRBV7-3 with TRBJ2-1; D gene ambiguous. V lost 1 base, J lost 0 bases, and 7 bases lay in between. In germline, CDR1 is SGHTA, CDR2 FQGTGA. This CDR3 is 15 amino acids long. The CDR3 is CASSLNADSYNEQFF. In nucleotides, the CDR3 is TGTGCCAGCAGCTTAAATGCGGACTCCTACAATGAGCAGTTCTTC.

This chain connects TRBV10-3 to TRBJ2-2; D is perhaps TRBD2 (6 bases). Trimming shortened V by 5 bases and J by 5 bases, and 12 bases separated the two germline ends. This CDR3 contains 14 residues. Germline V gene data show CDR1 as ENHRY and CDR2 as SYGVKD. The CDR3 DNA follows: TGTGCCATCAGTTACACGGCGGGGACCGGGGAGCTGTTTTTT. It encodes CAISYTAGTGELFF.